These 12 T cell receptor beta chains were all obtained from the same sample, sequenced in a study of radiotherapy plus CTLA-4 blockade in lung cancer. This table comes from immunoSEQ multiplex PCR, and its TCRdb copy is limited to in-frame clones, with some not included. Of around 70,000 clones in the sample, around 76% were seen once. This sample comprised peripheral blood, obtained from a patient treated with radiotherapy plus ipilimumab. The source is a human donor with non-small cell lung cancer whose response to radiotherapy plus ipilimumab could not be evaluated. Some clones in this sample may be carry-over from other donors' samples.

CDR3 sequence reads: CAWGTGLPGNTIYF. For the CDR3, the DNA is TGTGCCTGGGGCACAGGGTTACCTGGAAACACCATATATTTT. The chain combines TRBV30 with TRBJ1-3; D is possibly TRBD1 (6 bases). The CDR3 totals 14 residues. The ends were cut back, 5 bases at V and 2 bases at J, with 13 bases in the middle. Germline V gene data show CDR1 as GTSNPN and CDR2 as SVGIG (reference sequence).

In DNA form, the CDR3 reads TGTGCCAGCAGTTTATGGGGCAGGGGGAACGAGCAGTACTTC. Translated, it gives CASSLWGRGNEQYF. The V and J genes are TRBV28 and TRBJ2-5; 7 bases map to TRBD1. The J call may be incorrect, as the DNA end agrees better with TRBJ2-7. CDR1 and CDR2 from the germline V gene are MDHEN and SYDVKM. The CDR3 runs 14 residues.

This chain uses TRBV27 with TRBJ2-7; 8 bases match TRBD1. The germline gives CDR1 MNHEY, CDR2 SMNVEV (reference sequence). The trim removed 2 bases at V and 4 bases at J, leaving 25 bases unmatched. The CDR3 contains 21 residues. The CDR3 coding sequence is TGTGCCAGCAGTTTAGGAAAAATTATCAGGCGGGACAGGTGGGGTCGGTACGAGCAGTACTTC. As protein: CASSLGKIIRRDRWGRYEQYF.

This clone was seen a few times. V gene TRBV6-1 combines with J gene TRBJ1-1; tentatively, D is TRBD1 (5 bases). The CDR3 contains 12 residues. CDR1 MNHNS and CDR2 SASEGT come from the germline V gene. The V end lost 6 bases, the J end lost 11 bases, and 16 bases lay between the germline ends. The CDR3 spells CASSPQGPWAFF. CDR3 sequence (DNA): TGTGCCAGCAGCCCTCAGGGCCCTTGGGCTTTCTTT.

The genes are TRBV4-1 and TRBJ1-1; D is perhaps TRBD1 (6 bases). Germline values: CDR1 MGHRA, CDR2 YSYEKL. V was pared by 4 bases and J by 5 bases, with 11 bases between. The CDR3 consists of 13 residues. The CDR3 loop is CASSPGAGTEAFF. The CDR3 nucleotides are TGCGCCAGCAGCCCAGGGGCAGGAACTGAAGCTTTCTTT.

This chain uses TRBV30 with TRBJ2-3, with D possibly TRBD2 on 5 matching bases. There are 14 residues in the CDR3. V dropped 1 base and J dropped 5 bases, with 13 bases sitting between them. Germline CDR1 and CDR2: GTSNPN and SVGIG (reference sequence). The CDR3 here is CAWSGRGWQDTQYF. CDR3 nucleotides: TGTGCCTGGAGTGGTCGGGGATGGCAAGATACGCAGTATTTT.

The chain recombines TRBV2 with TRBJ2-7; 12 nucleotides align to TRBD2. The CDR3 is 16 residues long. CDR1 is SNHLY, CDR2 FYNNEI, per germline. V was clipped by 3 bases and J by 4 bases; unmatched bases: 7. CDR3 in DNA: TGTGCCAGCAGTGAGTTGGGCGGGACTAGCGGGTACGAGCAGTACTTC. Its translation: CASSELGGTSGYEQYF.

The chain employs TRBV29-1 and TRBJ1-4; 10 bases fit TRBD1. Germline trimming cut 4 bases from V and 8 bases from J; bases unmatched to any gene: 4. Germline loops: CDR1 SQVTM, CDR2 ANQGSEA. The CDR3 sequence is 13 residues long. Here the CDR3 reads CSVAGQGTEKLFF. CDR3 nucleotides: TGCAGCGTTGCGGGACAGGGGACGGAAAAACTGTTTTTT.

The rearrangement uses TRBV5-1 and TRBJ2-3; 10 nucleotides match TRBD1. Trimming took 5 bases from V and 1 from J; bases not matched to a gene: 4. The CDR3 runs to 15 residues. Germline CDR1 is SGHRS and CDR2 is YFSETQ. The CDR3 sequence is CASSRGTGGTDTQYF. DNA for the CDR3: TGCGCCAGCAGTCGAGGGACAGGGGGCACAGATACGCAGTATTTT.

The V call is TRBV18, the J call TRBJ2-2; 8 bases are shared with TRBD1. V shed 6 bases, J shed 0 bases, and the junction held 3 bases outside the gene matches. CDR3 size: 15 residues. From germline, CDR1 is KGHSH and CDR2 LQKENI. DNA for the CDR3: TGTGCCAGCTCGCCGGACAGGGCGAACACCGGGGAGCTGTTTTTT. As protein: CASSPDRANTGELFF.

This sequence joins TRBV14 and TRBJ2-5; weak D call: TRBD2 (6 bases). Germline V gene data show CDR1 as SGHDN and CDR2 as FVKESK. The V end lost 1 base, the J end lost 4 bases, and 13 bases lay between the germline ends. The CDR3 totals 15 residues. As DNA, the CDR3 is TGTGCCAGCAGCCAAGTTGGGAGGCTAACAGAGACCCAGTACTTC. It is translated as CASSQVGRLTETQYF.

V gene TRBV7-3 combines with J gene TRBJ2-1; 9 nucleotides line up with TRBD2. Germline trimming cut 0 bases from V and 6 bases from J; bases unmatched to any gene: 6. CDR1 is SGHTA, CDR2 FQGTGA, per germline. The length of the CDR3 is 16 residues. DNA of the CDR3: TGTGCCAGCAGCTTAACGGTGGCGGGGGGGACCAATGAGCAGTTCTTC. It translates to CASSLTVAGGTNEQFF. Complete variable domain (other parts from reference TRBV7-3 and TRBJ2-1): GAGVSQTPSNKVTEKGKYVELRCDPISGHTALYWYRQSLGQGPEFLIYFQGTGAADDSGLPNDRFFAVRPEGSVSTLKIQRTERGDSAVYLCASSLTVAGGTNEQFFGPGTRLTVL.